A selection of T cell receptor beta chains follows, all from one sample in a study of shared clonotypes between healthy human individuals. Clones were read by immunoSEQ multiplex PCR, and TCRdb kept only the in-frame ones, dropping some. Of under 2,500,000 clones in the sample, about 94% were seen once. Sequencing input: naive CD4+ T cells sorted from blood. These receptors were collected from a man between 18 and 29 years old in good health. Both conserved end residues are part of each CDR3. The D gene is left open where the match is weak. The size entry is marked missing in some rows and otherwise reads once, few, many or a size class.

>17|.|TRBJ1-6|few|TRBV19
TGTGCCAGTAAAACACTCTTGGCTGGGGAGGTTAATTCACCCCTCCACTTT
CASKTLLAGEVNSPLHF
>12|.|TRBJ2-7|.|TRBV19
TGTGCCAGTAGTGAGGCGGTGGGCGAGCAGTACTTC
CASSEAVGEQYF
>16|.|TRBJ2-7|.|TRBV27
TGTGCCAGCAGTTTATCTAGCAGGGCGGGACTCTACGAGCAGTACTTC
CASSLSSRAGLYEQYF
>14|.|TRBJ2-7|.|TRBV11-2
TGTGCCAGCAGCTTACCCAGGGGTAGTTACGAGCAGTACTTC
CASSLPRGSYEQYF
>14|TRBD2|TRBJ2-7|.|TRBV10-1
TGCGCCAGCAGTGTACGGCGGGAGGAGTACGAGCAGTACTTC
CASSVRREEYEQYF
>16|TRBD2|TRBJ2-7|.|TRBV27
TGTGCCAGCAGTTCGGGTTCTAGCGGGGGGGCTCCCGTGCAGTACTTC
CASSSGSSGGAPVQYF
>13|.|TRBJ2-7|.|TRBV5-8
TGTGCCAGCAGCTTGTCATCAGTCTTCGAGCAGTACTTC
CASSLSSVFEQYF
>15|TRBD2|TRBJ2-1|.|TRBV5-1
TGCGCCAGCAGCCCCCCTAGCGGGAATATGGATGAGCAGTTCTTC
CASSPPSGNMDEQFF
>16|.|TRBJ2-5|.|TRBV30
TGTGCCTGGAGTGTAAAAACCCCTGGGGCTCAAGAGACCCAGTACTTC
CAWSVKTPGAQETQYF
>15|.|TRBJ2-1|.|TRBV25-1
TGTGCCAGCAGTGACAGGACGACGATATACAATGAGCAGTTCTTC
CASSDRTTIYNEQFF
>13|TRBD2|TRBJ2-1|once|TRBV7-2
TGTGCCAGCAGCTGGGGGGGATTGGAAGAGCAGTTCTTC
CASSWGGLEEQFF
>13|.|TRBJ2-7|.|TRBV6-1
TGTGCCAGCAGTCGACAGGATACCTACGAGCAGTACTTC
CASSRQDTYEQYF
>15|TRBD1|TRBJ1-4|once|TRBV2
TGTGCCAGCAGGCACGACAGGGGGACTAATGAAAAACTGTTTTTT
CASRHDRGTNEKLFF
>14|.|TRBJ1-2|once|TRBV4-1
TGCGCCAGCAGCCAAGATGGGGAGAGCTATGGCTACACCTTC
CASSQDGESYGYTF
>16|.|TRBJ1-5|.|TRBV18
TGTGCCAGCTCGCCGTGGGGGGCTGGAAGCAATCAGCCCCAGCATTTT
CASSPWGAGSNQPQHF
>14|TRBD1|TRBJ1-2|few|TRBV30
TGTGCCTGGAGTACCAGGGGGAAGGGGCCCGGCTACACCTTC
CAWSTRGKGPGYTF